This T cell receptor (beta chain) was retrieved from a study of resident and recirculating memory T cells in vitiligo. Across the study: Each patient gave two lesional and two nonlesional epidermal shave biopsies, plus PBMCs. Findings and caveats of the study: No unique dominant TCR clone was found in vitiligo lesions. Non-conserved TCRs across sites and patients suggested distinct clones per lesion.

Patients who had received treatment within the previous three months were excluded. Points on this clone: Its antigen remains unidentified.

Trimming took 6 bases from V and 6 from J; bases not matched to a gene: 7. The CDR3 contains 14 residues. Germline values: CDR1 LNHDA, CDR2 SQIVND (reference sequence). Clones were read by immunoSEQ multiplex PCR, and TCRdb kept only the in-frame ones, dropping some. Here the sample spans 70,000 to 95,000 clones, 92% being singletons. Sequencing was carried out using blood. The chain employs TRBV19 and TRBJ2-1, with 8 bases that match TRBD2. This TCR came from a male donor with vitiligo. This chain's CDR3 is CASRILGTSNEQFF. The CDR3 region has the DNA TGTGCCAGTAGGATTCTCGGGACTAGCAATGAGCAGTTCTTC.